Here is one T cell receptor (beta chain) with its context. The PCR made use of 60 Vbeta and 13 Jbeta primers. The table came from immunoSEQ multiplex PCR; TCRdb's copy has only in-frame clones and leaves some out. Here the sample spans 150,000 or so clones, 82% being singletons. This sample is part of a study of cytomegalovirus exposure and HLA in healthy donors. V lost 6 bases to trimming and J lost 5 bases; unmatched junction nucleotides: 5. Germline V lookup: CDR1 SNHLY, CDR2 FYNNEI. The CDR3 spans 14 residues. The chain is built from TRBV2 and TRBJ2-3; the match to TRBD1 covers 10 bases. This clonotype originated in a male donor in good health and CMV-seronegative. Sequencing was done on a sample of PBMCs. CDR3 nucleotides: TGTGCCAGCAGCCGGACAGGGGGGGGAGATACGCAGTATTTT. As protein: CASSRTGGGDTQYF.